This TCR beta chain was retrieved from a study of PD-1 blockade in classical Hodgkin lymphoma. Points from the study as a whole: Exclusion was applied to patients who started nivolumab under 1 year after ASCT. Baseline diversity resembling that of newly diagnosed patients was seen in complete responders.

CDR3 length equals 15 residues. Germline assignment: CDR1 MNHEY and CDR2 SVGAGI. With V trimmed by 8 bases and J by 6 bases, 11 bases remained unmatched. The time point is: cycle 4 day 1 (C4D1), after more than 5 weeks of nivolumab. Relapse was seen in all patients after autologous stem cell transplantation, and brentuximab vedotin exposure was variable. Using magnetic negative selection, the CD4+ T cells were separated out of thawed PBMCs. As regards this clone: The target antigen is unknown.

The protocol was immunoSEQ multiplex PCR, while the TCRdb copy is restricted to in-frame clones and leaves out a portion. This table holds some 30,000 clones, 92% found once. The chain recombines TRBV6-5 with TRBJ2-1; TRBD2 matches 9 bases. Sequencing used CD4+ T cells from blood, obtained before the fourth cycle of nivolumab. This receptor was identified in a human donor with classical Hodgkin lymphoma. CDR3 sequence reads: CASCPRAGGVNEQFF. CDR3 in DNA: TGTGCCAGCTGCCCCCGCGCGGGAGGGGTCAATGAGCAGTTCTTC.